What follows is one TCR beta chain and its context. Its antigen is unknown. Measured with immunoSEQ multiplex PCR; TCRdb has only the in-frame clones, and not every one. Of 30,000 to 45,000 clones in the sample, over 75% were seen once. The data belong to a study of T cell clonotyping in hematopoietic cell transplantation. Findings and caveats of the study: Few recipient clonotypes overlapped donors; over 97% were de novo at given depth. Recipient TCR diversity dropped after transplant; expanded clonotypes rose from day 30 to 180.

The CDR3 spans 13 residues. The germline V and J ends were trimmed by 6 bases and 7 bases, with 14 bases remaining between them. Germline values: CDR1 MNHEY, CDR2 SVGAGI. This sequence joins TRBV6-5 and TRBJ2-3, with D possibly being TRBD1 or TRBD2 (5 bases each). This TCR derives from a woman aged 40 to 55 in good health. Some clones in this sample may be carry-over from other donors' samples. The sequenced sample consisted of peripheral blood mononuclear cells. The CDR3 loop is CASRGTATHTQYF. DNA for the CDR3: TGTGCCAGCAGAGGGACCGCTACCCATACGCAGTATTTT.